The present T cell receptor (beta chain) was sequenced within a study of identical twins (dated by TCRdb to about 2016). At the level of the whole study: To test whether fetal clonotypes persist, the study used deep sequencing on TCR alpha and beta repertoires from monozygotic twins, unrelated adults of various ages, and cord blood. To rule out contamination, the twin experiments were replicated at different times with different library preparation protocols.

Paper-wide results and their limitations: Out-of-frame TCR alpha sequences shared between twins showed an excess of low generation-probability sequences compared with coincidental sharing between unrelated individuals. In monozygotic twins, recombination models systematically underestimated out-of-frame TCR alpha sharing, but the models matched the sharing seen between unrelated individuals. Invariant T cells such as MAIT and iNKT could partly confound zero-insertion analyses, although diverse VJ usage argued against such confounding for most clonotypes. Because the same donors could not be followed over many years, the conclusions depended on cross-sectional statistical analysis. Excess twin sharing in beta out-of-frame sequences was weaker because fewer shared sequences lowered the signal-to-noise ratio. Abundant cord blood beta clonotypes had fewer insertions, young adult naive repertoires showed a similar but weaker trend, and memory repertoires showed no such trend.

Receptors were amplified or captured by 5' RACE. Sequencing relied on an Illumina HiSeq 2000. A universal primer binding site was added through template switching, and the final cDNA carried a unique molecular identifier so that TCR cDNA molecules could be counted accurately. Specific primers in the conserved constant-segment region were used to synthesize first-strand cDNA for TCR alpha and beta chains. To control for contamination, every cDNA library was double barcoded, receiving both a SMART-Mk sample barcode and Illumina barcodes. TruSeq adapter sequences, together with Illumina sample barcodes, were added in two successive PCR steps. The TCR alpha and beta cDNA libraries were sequenced on the Illumina HiSeq platform using custom primers. On the authors' methods: MiGEC was used to process raw reads and extract unique molecular identifiers, and MiXCR was used to find CDR3 positions. Recombination models were inferred per individual with the repgenHMM and IGoR tools using an EM algorithm. The analysis of shared clonotypes was done with the tcR package in R, with sharing normalized by the product of cloneset sizes. To study raw recombination free of thymic and clonal selection effects, out-of-frame nonproductive sequences were analyzed. Using fastp trimming at Q25 and MiXCR clonotype assembly, TCRdb reanalyzed the public sequencing data and kept in-frame beta chains. A single entry per CDR3 protein holds the most common genes and DNA from its merged rows. TCRdb assigned the V and J calls; the authors' analysis was not used. Within this sample are 410,000 or so distinct CDR3 sequences, with approximately 18% of them counted one time only. Approximately 12% of the sample is held by the ten biggest clonotypes.

This clonotype was observed at least ten times. Its cognate antigen has yet to be identified. Base-call qualities are not available, and no considerably larger clone is one nucleotide away. The CDR3 goes from the cysteine to the phenylalanine over 13 residues. Just the 39-base CDR3 DNA is kept, in frame starting at base 1. The germline V end is reduced by 6 bases and the J end by 9 bases; junction bases left unmatched: 8. CDR1 and CDR2 were assigned from the germline V gene as SQVTM and ANQGSEA. Only healthy Caucasian donors were included. The study also sequenced three unrelated non-twin adults: a male aged 18 to 29, a male aged 50 to 59 and a female aged 50 to 59. Miltenyi CD45RO+ enrichment and human naive T-cell isolation kits were used to isolate memory (CD45RO+) and naive T cells from PBMC.

The sequenced sample was naive T cells sorted from blood. This specimen's cell subset or site label, per the study, means: cells isolated with a human naive T-cell isolation kit. The chain is assembled from TRBV29-1 and TRBJ2-1; 10 bases in the middle match TRBD1. The TCR was taken from a man aged 50 to 60 in good health. CDR3 protein: CSVPGQGYREQFF. DNA sequence: TGCAGCGTCCCGGGACAGGGGTACCGTGAGCAGTTCTTC.